This T cell receptor (beta chain) was recovered during a study of shared clonotypes between healthy human individuals. TCRdb's table, derived via immunoSEQ multiplex PCR, lists solely in-frame clones and lacks some. The sample lists approximately 2,000,000 clones; just over 90% were seen once. The V end lost 5 bases, the J end lost 7 bases, and 22 bases lay between the germline ends. The germline CDR1 and CDR2 sequences are MDHEN and SYDVKM. This CDR3 spans 16 amino acids. Terminally differentiated effector memory CD45RA+ cells were excluded from the naive CD8 cells, which were CD45RO-negative and positively selected for CCR7.

This clonotype was obtained from a man aged 18 to 29 in good health. Some clones in this sample may be carry-over from other donors' samples. Sequencing was done on a sample of naive CD8+ T cells from PBMCs. The V call is TRBV28, the J call TRBJ2-3; D uncertain. The CDR3 reads CASSTTWANFLNTQYF. For the CDR3, the DNA is TGTGCCAGCAGTACCACGTGGGCCAACTTCTTAAATACGCAGTATTTT.